These 30 T cell receptor beta chains originate from one sample sequenced in a study of T cells in localized non-small cell lung cancer. TCRdb's table, derived via immunoSEQ multiplex PCR, lists solely in-frame clones and lacks some. The sample shows 31,000 or so clones, approximately 86% of them seen only once. The specimen was peripheral blood mononuclear cells, collected before any cancer treatment. The receptor set was obtained from a woman between 40 and 69 years old with stage III lung adenocarcinoma.

The chain has TRBV2 and TRBJ1-5; D is perhaps TRBD1 (6 bases). The CDR3 runs to 14 residues. V lost 4 bases and J 5 bases, leaving 12 bases between the germline ends. Germline V gives CDR1 SNHLY, CDR2 FYNNEI. The CDR3, as DNA: TGTGCCAGCAGTGTAGGAACAGGGTATCAGCCCCAGCATTTT. As protein: CASSVGTGYQPQHF.

The chain uses TRBV11-2 and TRBJ1-2; 11 positions agree with TRBD1. Germline V gene lookup returns CDR1 SGHAT and CDR2 FQNNGV. The CDR3 extends over 15 amino acids. V dropped 5 bases and J dropped 5; count of bases not matched to a gene: 7. The CDR3 DNA follows: TGTGCCAGCAGCCCACGGACAGGGGGCGATTATGGCTACACCTTC. Its translation: CASSPRTGGDYGYTF.

This chain links TRBV29-1 with TRBJ1-5; TRBD1 matches at 7 bases. The CDR3 has 14 residues. J was trimmed by 10 bases and V by 4 bases; bases with no gene match: 13. The V gene's germline CDR1 is SQVTM and CDR2 ANQGSEA. CDR3 DNA: TGCAGCGTTGGCCCCACAGGGGCCCAAGGACCCCAGCATTTT. Encoded protein: CSVGPTGAQGPQHF.

J is TRBJ1-4 and V is TRBV27, with D tentatively TRBD1 (6 bases). The CDR3 contains 15 residues. Germline loops: CDR1 MNHEY, CDR2 SMNVEV (reference sequence). Trimming shortened V by 6 bases and J by 2 bases, and 13 bases separated the two germline ends. CDR3 residues: CASSPYRATNEKLFF. In nucleotides, the CDR3 is TGTGCCAGCAGCCCGTACAGGGCCACTAATGAAAAACTGTTTTTT.

The chain uses TRBV18 and TRBJ1-5; no definite D call. Trimming left V 6 bases short and J 4 bases short, with 13 bases between. This CDR3 has 14 residues. Germline loops: CDR1 KGHSH, CDR2 LQKENI. The CDR3 sequence: CASSLESGNQPQHF. In nucleotides, the CDR3 is TGTGCCAGCTCCCTAGAGAGTGGGAATCAGCCCCAGCATTTT.

V and J are TRBV5-1 and TRBJ1-3; TRBD1 is a possible D gene (6 bases). The CDR3 is 16 amino acids. Per germline, CDR1 SGHRS and CDR2 YFSETQ. Trimming shortened V by 4 bases and J by 2 bases, and 16 bases separated the two germline ends. CDR3 protein: CASSLDRPSTGNTIYF. CDR3 in DNA: TGCGCCAGCAGCCTGGACAGACCTTCTACTGGAAACACCATATATTTT.

DNA of the CDR3: TGCGCCAGCAGCTTGGTATCGGCAGGGGCGGAGACCCAGTACTTC. Translated: CASSLVSAGAETQYF. The J gene is TRBJ2-5, the V gene TRBV5-1, with a possible D match to TRBD1 (6 bases). Deletions cut 0 bases from V and 5 bases from J, with 14 bases between. This CDR3 is 15 amino acids long. Germline values: CDR1 SGHRS, CDR2 YFSETQ.

The DNA of the CDR3 is TGTGCCAGCAGCCGCTGGGGGGGAGACACTGAAGCTTTCTTT. This encodes CASSRWGGDTEAFF. J is TRBJ1-1 and V is TRBV7-6; possible D gene TRBD1, 5 bases. The V and J ends lost 5 bases and 3 bases respectively, with 13 bases between them. The germline CDR1 and CDR2 sequences are SGHVS and FNYEAQ. CDR3 length: 14 amino acids. The whole variable domain, remainder taken from reference TRBV7-6 and TRBJ1-1, is GAGVSQSPRYKVTKRGQDVALRCDPISGHVSLYWYRQALGQGPEFLTYFNYEAQQDKSGLPNDRFSAERPEGSISTLTIQRTEQRDSAMYRCASSRWGGDTEAFFGQGTRLTVV.

The CDR3, as DNA: TGTGCCAGCAGCGCCCCTACTAGCGACTACCAAGAGACCCAGTACTTC. It encodes CASSAPTSDYQETQYF. The chain combines TRBV7-9 with TRBJ2-5, with 7 positions matching TRBD2. V lost 5 bases to trimming and J lost 0 bases; unmatched junction nucleotides: 9. The CDR3 has 16 residues. The V gene's germline CDR1 is SEHNR and CDR2 FQNEAQ (reference sequence).

The CDR3 spells CASSRGPGELFF. For the CDR3, the DNA is TGTGCCAGCAGCCGAGGCCCGGGGGAACTGTTTTTT. The chain carries TRBV27 and TRBJ1-4; D perhaps matches TRBD1 (5 bases). This CDR3 region has 12 residues. In germline, CDR1 is MNHEY, CDR2 SMNVEV (reference sequence). The ends were cut back, 6 bases at V and 12 bases at J, with 14 bases in the middle. Full variable domain (remainder filled in from reference TRBV27 and TRBJ1-4): EAQVTQNPRYLITVTGKKLTVTCSQNMNHEYMSWYRQDPGLGLRQIYYSMNVEVTDKGDVPEGYKVSRKEKRNFPLILESPSPNQTSLYFCASSRGPGELFFGSGTQLSVL.

V usage is TRBV7-9 and J usage is TRBJ2-4; 9 nucleotides align to TRBD1. CDR3 size: 16 residues. With V trimmed by 3 bases and J by 5 bases, 8 bases remained unmatched. Germline-derived CDR1 and CDR2 are SEHNR and FQNEAQ (reference sequence). DNA of the CDR3: TGTGCCAGCAGCTTCTTTCTTGGACAGGGGCAAAACATTCAGTACTTC. Its protein product is CASSFFLGQGQNIQYF.

The rearrangement links TRBV5-1 to TRBJ2-1; 7 bases fit TRBD1. Germline V gives CDR1 SGHRS, CDR2 YFSETQ. The CDR3 contains 13 residues. J was trimmed by 8 bases and V by 0 bases; bases with no gene match: 2. The CDR3 DNA follows: TGCGCCAGCAGCTTGGCCGGGACAGATGAGCAGTTCTTC. It specifies CASSLAGTDEQFF.

The chain is built from TRBV10-3 and TRBJ2-2; possible D gene TRBD2, 6 bases. V lost 0 bases to trimming and J lost 7 bases, with 15 bases between them. The CDR3 is 16 amino acids. Germline V CDR1 and CDR2: ENHRY, SYGVKD. The CDR3 nucleotides are TGTGCCATCAGTGAGTCTTCCGGACTATACGGCGGGGAGCTGTTTTTT. Translating gives CAISESSGLYGGELFF.

V usage is TRBV15 and J usage is TRBJ2-5; a possible D gene is TRBD2 (7 bases). The CDR3 covers 15 residues. V lost 3 bases, J lost 11 bases, and 22 bases lay in between. Germline V lookup: CDR1 LNHNV, CDR2 YYDKDF (reference sequence). The CDR3, as DNA: TGTGCCACCAGCAGGGGGTTCGGGCAGGGGAGGGAGCAGTACTTC. Its protein is CATSRGFGQGREQYF.

This sequence joins TRBV11-2 and TRBJ2-7; 11 nucleotides line up with TRBD1. CDR3 length: 16 amino acids. The germline gives CDR1 SGHAT, CDR2 FQNNGV. The V gene end was trimmed by 1 base and the J gene end by 1 base; junction bases not matched to a gene: 3. The CDR3 reads CASSLAGTGGSYEQYF. CDR3 nucleotides: TGTGCCAGCAGCTTAGCTGGGACAGGGGGTTCCTACGAGCAGTACTTC.

The rearrangement uses TRBV4-3 and TRBJ1-1; no reliable D call. Germline V CDR1 and CDR2: LGHNA, YSLEER. The CDR3 totals 14 residues. V lost 5 bases, J lost 1 base, and 11 bases lay in between. The CDR3 DNA follows: TGCGCCAGCAGCACGATTAACGAGAACACTGAAGCTTTCTTT. This translates into CASSTINENTEAFF.

This rearrangement joins TRBV11-2 to TRBJ1-1, with D uncertain. The CDR3 is 14 residues long. Germline CDR1 and CDR2: SGHAT and FQNNGV. Trimming took 3 bases from V and 3 from J, leaving 11 bases between them. The CDR3 is CASSFGVKDTEAFF. CDR3 bases: TGTGCCAGCAGCTTTGGAGTAAAGGACACTGAAGCTTTCTTT.

The CDR3 is CASSFSGYYEQYF. The CDR3 nucleotides read TGTGCCAGCAGCTTCAGCGGTTACTACGAGCAGTACTTC. V gene TRBV5-4 combines with J gene TRBJ2-7; perhaps TRBD2 as D (5 bases). Trimming cost V 2 bases and J 3 bases, with 9 bases left between them. From germline, CDR1 is SGHNT and CDR2 YYREEE (reference sequence). The CDR3 runs to 13 residues. The variable domain in full, completed from reference TRBV5-4 and TRBJ2-7, reads ETGVTQSPTHLIKTRGQQVTLRCSSQSGHNTVSWYQQALGQGPQFIFQYYREEENGRGNFPPRFSGLQFPNYSSELNVNALELDDSALYLCASSFSGYYEQYFGPGTRLTVT.

The J gene is TRBJ2-7, the V gene TRBV29-1, with D possibly TRBD2 on 5 matching bases. There are 13 residues in the CDR3. Germline-derived CDR1 and CDR2 are SQVTM and ANQGSEA. Trimming removed 4 bases at V and 6 bases at J, with 16 bases between. The CDR3 here is CSVAQLGGSEQYF. DNA of the CDR3: TGCAGCGTTGCTCAACTAGGTGGGTCCGAGCAGTACTTC.

The CDR3 sequence is CASSSNGGSNTEAFF. CDR3 bases: TGTGCCAGCAGCTCAAACGGCGGTTCAAACACTGAAGCTTTCTTT. V gene TRBV7-2 combines with J gene TRBJ1-1; D remains ambiguous. Trimming removed 4 bases from V and 2 bases from J, with 14 bases in between. This CDR3 contains 15 residues. Germline V gene sequence: CDR1 SGHTA, CDR2 FQGNSA.

This sequence joins TRBV7-2 and TRBJ2-4; D uncertain. The CDR3 has 14 residues. V was clipped by 6 bases and J by 6 bases, with 15 bases between them. Germline V lookup: CDR1 SGHTA, CDR2 FQGNSA. The CDR3 sequence is CASSSSNSVNIQYF. CDR3 coding DNA: TGTGCCAGCAGTTCATCGAACAGCGTAAACATTCAGTACTTC.

The gene calls are TRBV27 and TRBJ2-3, with TRBD2 identical over 9 bases. V lost 7 bases and J lost 2; bases outside the gene matches: 1. This CDR3 has 13 residues. Germline lookup yields CDR1 MNHEY and CDR2 SMNVEV (reference sequence). CDR3 amino acids: CASTGLATDTQYF. In nucleotides, the CDR3 is TGTGCCAGCACGGGACTAGCCACAGATACGCAGTATTTT.

CDR3 amino acids: CASKDRGDTQYF. In DNA form, the CDR3 reads TGTGCCAGCAAGGATAGGGGCGATACGCAGTATTTT. The J gene is TRBJ2-3, the V gene TRBV2; perhaps TRBD1 as D (5 bases). Germline V gene lookup returns CDR1 SNHLY and CDR2 FYNNEI. The CDR3 extends over 12 amino acids. V lost 7 bases and J 6 bases, leaving 11 bases between the germline ends.

For the CDR3, the DNA is TGTGCCTGGGGGACTTATGGCTACACCTTC. Amino acid sequence: CAWGTYGYTF. The J gene is TRBJ1-2, the V gene TRBV30; weak D call: TRBD1 (5 bases). From germline, CDR1 is GTSNPN and CDR2 SVGIG (reference sequence). The CDR3 runs 10 residues. V lost 5 bases and J lost 5, with 6 bases in between.

The chain couples TRBV29-1 to TRBJ2-1, with TRBD2 matching 14 bases. The V and J ends lost 6 bases and 6 bases, in that order; junction bases with no gene match: 1. Germline-derived CDR1 and CDR2 are SQVTM and ANQGSEA. The CDR3 has 13 amino acids. CDR3 residues: CSVTSGGGNEQFF. In nucleotides, the CDR3 is TGCAGCGTGACTAGCGGGGGGGGCAATGAGCAGTTCTTC.

The chain uses TRBV28 and TRBJ2-3; a weak D match, TRBD2 (5 bases). The CDR3 consists of 13 residues. Trimming shortened V by 4 bases and J by 0 bases, and 5 bases separated the two germline ends. Per germline, CDR1 MDHEN and CDR2 SYDVKM. The CDR3 here is CASSWRSTDTQYF. CDR3 sequence (DNA): TGTGCCAGCAGTTGGAGGAGCACAGATACGCAGTATTTT.

This clone was detected only a few times. The CDR3 sequence is CASSTGAIDTQYF. CDR3 bases: TGTGCCAGCAGCACCGGGGCCATAGATACGCAGTATTTT. The chain links TRBV9 to TRBJ2-3; D tentatively reads TRBD1 or TRBD2 (5 bases each). Trimming took off 4 bases at V and 5 bases at J, with 11 bases between the two ends. The CDR3 has 13 amino acids. Germline V gives CDR1 SGDLS, CDR2 YYNGEE.

The chain links TRBV6-5 to TRBJ1-4, with D uncertain. Germline V lookup: CDR1 MNHEY, CDR2 SVGAGI. V lost 5 bases to trimming and J lost 0 bases, with 4 bases between them. This CDR3 is 13 amino acids long. CDR3 coding DNA: TGTGCCAGCAGTATTGCAACTAATGAAAAACTGTTTTTT. This encodes CASSIATNEKLFF.

The chain combines TRBV5-1 with TRBJ2-7; 9 nucleotides match TRBD2. V lost 2 bases to trimming and J lost 1 base; unmatched junction nucleotides: 10. CDR3 length: 17 residues. Germline V gives CDR1 SGHRS, CDR2 YFSETQ. The CDR3 loop reads CASSLSASSGNSYEQYF. CDR3 coding DNA: TGCGCCAGCAGCTTATCAGCCTCTAGCGGGAATTCCTACGAGCAGTACTTC.

This chain uses TRBV19 with TRBJ2-3; D is unresolved. V was shortened by 3 bases and J by 3 bases, with 13 bases between the two germline ends. Germline-derived CDR1 and CDR2 are LNHDA and SQIVND (reference sequence). CDR3 size: 15 residues. Here the CDR3 reads CASSIFVFRTDTQYF. The CDR3 DNA reads TGTGCCAGTAGTATTTTCGTCTTTCGGACAGATACGCAGTATTTT.